A single sample gave rise to the 22 T cell receptor beta chains below, sequenced in a study of blood T cell repertoires in COVID-19. Sequenced by immunoSEQ multiplex PCR; TCRdb stores in-frame clones only, minus some. The sample comprises roughly 380,000 clones, more than 75% of which are singletons, and roughly 1.1% rests with the top ten. The sample comprised peripheral blood. These receptors were collected from a human donor with acute or convalescent COVID-19. The donor label of this sample is uncertain.

The chain joins TRBV18 to TRBJ2-2; D perhaps matches TRBD2 (6 bases). Trimming cost V 3 bases and J 8 bases, with 16 bases left between them. CDR3 size: 15 residues. Looked up from germline, CDR1 is KGHSH and CDR2 is LQKENI. The CDR3 reads CASSPTSPTQGELFF. The CDR3 DNA reads as TGTGCCAGCTCACCGACTAGTCCTACCCAGGGGGAGCTGTTTTTT.

V is TRBV5-6 and J is TRBJ2-1, with a tentative D call TRBD2 (7 bases). The V end lost 4 bases, the J end lost 8 bases, and 13 bases lay between the germline ends. Per the germline V gene, CDR1 is SGHDT and CDR2 is YYEEEE. The CDR3 is 13 amino acids. CDR3 in DNA: TGTGCCAGCAGCCCCCGGGGGGCCCATGAGCAGTTCTTC. This encodes CASSPRGAHEQFF.

Points on this clone: The sample has other DNA sequences that encode this CDR3 too. V is TRBV7-2 and J is TRBJ1-6, with D perhaps matching TRBD1 (6 bases). The CDR3 is 13 residues long. The germline V gene encodes CDR1 SGHTA and CDR2 FQGNSA. V lost 4 bases, J lost 10 bases, and 11 bases lay in between. The CDR3 DNA reads as TGTGCCAGCAGCTCACAGGGCTACTCACCCCTCCACTTT. Protein product: CASSSQGYSPLHF.

The chain links TRBV11-2 to TRBJ1-1; the match to TRBD1 covers 7 bases. J gave up 5 bases and V 3 bases, and 3 bases lay outside the gene matches. The germline CDR1 and CDR2 sequences are SGHAT and FQNNGV. The CDR3 length is 13 residues. The CDR3 nucleotides are TGTGCCAGCAGCTTTGACAGGGAGACTGAAGCTTTCTTT. The encoded protein is CASSFDRETEAFF.

The chain has TRBV6-5 and TRBJ2-1; 14 bases agree with TRBD2. The CDR3 is made up of 13 amino acids. With 4 bases clipped from V and 12 bases from J, the junction kept 2 bases outside the gene matches. CDR1 and CDR2 (germline): MNHEY, SVGAGI. The CDR3 sequence: CASSSGTSGGQFF. In DNA, the CDR3 is TGTGCCAGCAGTTCTGGGACTAGCGGGGGGCAGTTCTTC.

The genes are TRBV10-2 and TRBJ2-7, with D possibly being TRBD1 (6 bases). V was shortened by 5 bases and J by 3 bases, with 11 bases between the two germline ends. CDR1 is WSHSY, CDR2 SAAADI, per germline. The CDR3 has 13 residues. The CDR3 loop is CASSKGGYYEQYF. In nucleotides, the CDR3 is TGCGCCAGCAGTAAAGGGGGATACTACGAGCAGTACTTC.

The V gene is TRBV10-1, the J gene TRBJ2-4; D remains unclear. The V end lost 3 bases, the J end lost 0 bases, and 6 bases lay between the germline ends. Looked up from germline, CDR1 is WNHNN and CDR2 is SYGVQD (reference sequence). There are 14 residues in the CDR3. The CDR3 loop is CASSDYVAKNIQYF. The CDR3 nucleotides read TGCGCCAGCAGTGACTATGTAGCCAAAAACATTCAGTACTTC.

This chain uses TRBV28 with TRBJ1-1; D uncertain. Between the trimmed V and J ends, which lost 5 bases and 2 bases, there was a span of 12 bases. Germline CDR1 and CDR2: MDHEN and SYDVKM. The length of the CDR3 is 14 residues. Written as DNA, the CDR3 is TGTGCCAGCAGTCAAGCCAGGATTAACACTGAAGCTTTCTTT. It is translated as CASSQARINTEAFF.

This clone has a single count. V usage is TRBV28 and J usage is TRBJ2-1; the match to TRBD1 covers 10 bases. CDR3 length: 15 residues. Trimming cost V 7 bases and J 10 bases; bases outside gene matches: 13. The germline gives CDR1 MDHEN, CDR2 SYDVKM. The chain's CDR3 is CASNLPGQGTLEQFF. For the CDR3, the DNA is TGTGCCAGCAATCTACCGGGACAGGGGACCCTAGAGCAGTTCTTC.

The gene calls are TRBV15 and TRBJ2-7, with TRBD2 matching over 9 bases. Germline CDR1 and CDR2: LNHNV and YYDKDF (reference sequence). The CDR3 is 16 residues long. V lost 1 base, J lost 0 bases, and 4 bases stayed unmatched. In DNA, the CDR3 is TGTGCCACCAGCAGAGCGCCGCGGGAGGGCTCCTACGAGCAGTACTTC. Residues: CATSRAPREGSYEQYF.

This chain uses TRBV28 with TRBJ1-2; no reliable D call. The CDR3 sequence is 12 residues long. Germline loops: CDR1 MDHEN, CDR2 SYDVKM. The V end was cut by 6 bases, the J end by 6 bases, with 11 bases between. In DNA form, the CDR3 reads TGTGCCAGCAGCGTATCGGTGCATGGCTACACCTTC. Translation gives CASSVSVHGYTF.

As for this clone: This specimen includes other DNA sequences encoding the same CDR3. The V call is TRBV28, the J call TRBJ2-7; D not resolved. In germline, CDR1 is MDHEN, CDR2 SYDVKM. Trimming pared 4 bases from V and 2 bases from J, leaving 6 bases between. CDR3 length: 12 residues. CDR3 loop: CASSSLPYEQYF. The CDR3 DNA follows: TGTGCCAGCAGTTCACTTCCCTACGAGCAGTACTTC.

The chain recombines TRBV15 with TRBJ2-1, with D unclear. CDR3 length: 15 amino acids. Trimming removed 0 bases at V and 0 bases at J, with 6 bases between. CDR1 LNHNV and CDR2 YYDKDF come from the germline V gene (reference sequence). In nucleotides, the CDR3 is TGTGCCACCAGCAGAGAGAGAAGCTCCTACAATGAGCAGTTCTTC. Its protein is CATSRERSSYNEQFF.

This rearrangement joins TRBV6-1 to TRBJ2-1; a weak D match, TRBD1 (6 bases). Germline lookup yields CDR1 MNHNS and CDR2 SASEGT. The CDR3 sequence is 13 residues long. Trimming shortened V by 3 bases and J by 7 bases, and 10 bases separated the two germline ends. The CDR3 region is CASSDQGWNEQFF. CDR3 in DNA: TGTGCCAGCAGTGATCAGGGGTGGAATGAGCAGTTCTTC.

V and J are TRBV18 and TRBJ1-1, with D possibly matching TRBD1 (5 bases). This CDR3 has 14 amino acids. Germline V CDR1 and CDR2: KGHSH, LQKENI. V was shortened by 3 bases and J by 11 bases, with 19 bases between the two germline ends. The DNA for the CDR3 is TGTGCCAGCTCACCGGACACGGTCTACCCCCGGGCTTTCTTT. Translating gives CASSPDTVYPRAFF.

The gene calls are TRBV30 and TRBJ2-7; tentatively, D is TRBD1 (5 bases). CDR1 is GTSNPN, CDR2 SVGIG, per germline (reference sequence). The CDR3 contains 17 residues. Trimming removed 0 bases at V and 3 bases at J, with 21 bases between. The DNA of the CDR3 is TGTGCCTGGAGTGTACGACAATTTGTGGACACCGACTACGAGCAGTACTTC. It translates to CAWSVRQFVDTDYEQYF.

The chain combines TRBV19 with TRBJ2-1, with 11 bases lining up with TRBD2. This CDR3 has 17 amino acids. The V gene end was trimmed by 7 bases and the J gene end by 4 bases; junction bases not matched to a gene: 12. Germline assignment: CDR1 LNHDA and CDR2 SQIVND (reference sequence). The DNA of the CDR3 is TGTGCCAGTATGAGGCAAATAGCGGGAGGGTCTTACAATGAGCAGTTCTTC. Translating it yields CASMRQIAGGSYNEQFF.

The chain links TRBV7-2 to TRBJ2-7; 7 bases fit TRBD1. CDR1 SGHTA and CDR2 FQGNSA come from the germline V gene. Germline trimming cut 1 base from V and 5 bases from J; bases unmatched to any gene: 8. CDR3 length: 15 residues. In nucleotides, the CDR3 is TGTGCCAGCAGCTTAGGCCCCCGGGACAGCCACGAGCAGTACTTC. Its protein product is CASSLGPRDSHEQYF. The full variable domain, completed using reference TRBV7-2 and TRBJ2-7, is GAGVSQSPSNKVTEKGKDVELRCDPISGHTALYWYRQSLGQGLEFLIYFQGNSAPDKSGLPSDRFSAERTGGSVSTLTIQRTQQEDSAVYLCASSLGPRDSHEQYFGPGTRLTVT.

The chain uses TRBV6-5 and TRBJ1-2; the D gene is possibly TRBD1 (5 bases). The CDR3 extends over 13 amino acids. The germline V and J ends were trimmed by 6 bases and 2 bases, with 10 bases remaining between them. The germline V gene encodes CDR1 MNHEY and CDR2 SVGAGI. The CDR3 loop is CASSPGGNYGYTF. In nucleotides, the CDR3 is TGTGCCAGCAGCCCCGGGGGGAACTATGGCTACACCTTC.

The rearrangement joins TRBV19 to TRBJ2-5; a possible D gene is TRBD1 (5 bases). V was trimmed by 6 bases and J by 7 bases, leaving 12 bases between them. CDR1 LNHDA and CDR2 SQIVND come from the germline V gene (reference sequence). The length of the CDR3 is 12 residues. In DNA form, the CDR3 reads TGTGCCAGTAGGGGGCCCGTAGGGACCCAGTACTTC. It translates to CASRGPVGTQYF.

The chain is built from TRBV18 and TRBJ1-1, with D perhaps matching TRBD1 (6 bases). Germline V lookup: CDR1 KGHSH, CDR2 LQKENI. The V end lost 3 bases, the J end lost 5 bases, and 13 bases lay between the germline ends. This CDR3 contains 14 residues. In nucleotides, the CDR3 is TGTGCCAGCTCACCGGGACATGGCCCTACTGAAGCTTTCTTT. As protein: CASSPGHGPTEAFF. The whole variable domain, filled in from reference TRBV18 and TRBJ1-1, reads NAGVMQNPRHLVRRRGQEARLRCSPMKGHSHVYWYRQLPEEGLKFMVYLQKENIIDESGMPKERFSAEFPKEGPSILRIQQVVRGDSAAYFCASSPGHGPTEAFFGQGTRLTVV.

The rearrangement uses TRBV10-2 and TRBJ1-1, with a tentative D call TRBD1 (5 bases). Germline CDR1 WSHSY, CDR2 SAAADI. This CDR3 has 15 residues. V lost 7 bases and J lost 3, with 18 bases in between. CDR3 nucleotides: TGCGCCAGCACCCCTGATCCCCGGGACTACACTGAAGCTTTCTTT. Amino acids: CASTPDPRDYTEAFF.